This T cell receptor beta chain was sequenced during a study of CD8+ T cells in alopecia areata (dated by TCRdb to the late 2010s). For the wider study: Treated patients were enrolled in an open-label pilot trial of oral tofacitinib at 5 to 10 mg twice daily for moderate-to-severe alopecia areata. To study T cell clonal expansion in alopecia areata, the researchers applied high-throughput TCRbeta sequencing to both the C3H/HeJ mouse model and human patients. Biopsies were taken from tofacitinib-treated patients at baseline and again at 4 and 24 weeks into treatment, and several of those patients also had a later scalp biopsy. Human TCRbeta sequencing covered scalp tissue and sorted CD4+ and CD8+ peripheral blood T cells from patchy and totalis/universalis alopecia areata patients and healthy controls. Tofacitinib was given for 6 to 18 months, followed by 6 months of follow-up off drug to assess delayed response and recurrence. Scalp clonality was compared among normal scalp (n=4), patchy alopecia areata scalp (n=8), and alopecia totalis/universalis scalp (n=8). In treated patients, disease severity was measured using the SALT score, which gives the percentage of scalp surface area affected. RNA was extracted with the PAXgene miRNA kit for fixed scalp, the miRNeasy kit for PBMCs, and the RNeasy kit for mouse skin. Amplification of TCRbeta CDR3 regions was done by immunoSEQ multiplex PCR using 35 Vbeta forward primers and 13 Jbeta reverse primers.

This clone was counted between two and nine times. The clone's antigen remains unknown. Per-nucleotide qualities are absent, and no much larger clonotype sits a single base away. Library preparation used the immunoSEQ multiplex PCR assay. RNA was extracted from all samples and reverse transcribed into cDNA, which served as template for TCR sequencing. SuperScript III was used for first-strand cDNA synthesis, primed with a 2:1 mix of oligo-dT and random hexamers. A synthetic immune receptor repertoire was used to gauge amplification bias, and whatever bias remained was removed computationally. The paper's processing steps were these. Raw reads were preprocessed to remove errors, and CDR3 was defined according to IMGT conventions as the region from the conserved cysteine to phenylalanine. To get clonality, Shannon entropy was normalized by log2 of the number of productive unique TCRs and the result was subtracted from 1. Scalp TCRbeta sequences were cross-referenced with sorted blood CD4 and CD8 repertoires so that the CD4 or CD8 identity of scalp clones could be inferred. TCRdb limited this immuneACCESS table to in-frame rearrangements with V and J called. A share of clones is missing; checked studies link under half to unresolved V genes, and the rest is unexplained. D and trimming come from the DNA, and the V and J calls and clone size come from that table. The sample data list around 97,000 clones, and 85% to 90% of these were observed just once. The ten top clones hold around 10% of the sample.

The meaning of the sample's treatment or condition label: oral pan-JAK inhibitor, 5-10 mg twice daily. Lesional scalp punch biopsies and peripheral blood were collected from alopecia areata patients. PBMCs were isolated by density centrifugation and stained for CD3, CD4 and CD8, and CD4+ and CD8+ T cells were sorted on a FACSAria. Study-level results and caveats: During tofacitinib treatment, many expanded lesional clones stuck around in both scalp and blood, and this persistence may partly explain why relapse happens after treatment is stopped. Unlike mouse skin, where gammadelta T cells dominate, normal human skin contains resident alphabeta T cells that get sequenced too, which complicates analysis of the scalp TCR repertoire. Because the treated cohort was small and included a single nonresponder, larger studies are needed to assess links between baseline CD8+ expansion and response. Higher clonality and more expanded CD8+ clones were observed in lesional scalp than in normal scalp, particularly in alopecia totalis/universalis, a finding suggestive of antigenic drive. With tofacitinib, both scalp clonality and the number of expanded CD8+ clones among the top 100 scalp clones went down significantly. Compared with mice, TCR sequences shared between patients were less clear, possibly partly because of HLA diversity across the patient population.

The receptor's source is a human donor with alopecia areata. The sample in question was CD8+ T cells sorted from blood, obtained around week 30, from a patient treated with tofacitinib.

CDR3 sequence: CASSKNLRSASGANVLTF. At the DNA level, the sequence is TGTGCCAGCAGCAAAAACTTGAGGTCGGCCTCTGGGGCCAACGTCCTGACTTTC. The chain links TRBV21-1 with TRBJ2-6; the table's D call, TRBD2, was not checked against the DNA. TRBV21-1 is reported as a pseudogene. Counted from cysteine to phenylalanine, this CDR3 has 18 amino acids. Kept here is only the CDR3 DNA, which spans 54 bases and is read in frame from base 1.